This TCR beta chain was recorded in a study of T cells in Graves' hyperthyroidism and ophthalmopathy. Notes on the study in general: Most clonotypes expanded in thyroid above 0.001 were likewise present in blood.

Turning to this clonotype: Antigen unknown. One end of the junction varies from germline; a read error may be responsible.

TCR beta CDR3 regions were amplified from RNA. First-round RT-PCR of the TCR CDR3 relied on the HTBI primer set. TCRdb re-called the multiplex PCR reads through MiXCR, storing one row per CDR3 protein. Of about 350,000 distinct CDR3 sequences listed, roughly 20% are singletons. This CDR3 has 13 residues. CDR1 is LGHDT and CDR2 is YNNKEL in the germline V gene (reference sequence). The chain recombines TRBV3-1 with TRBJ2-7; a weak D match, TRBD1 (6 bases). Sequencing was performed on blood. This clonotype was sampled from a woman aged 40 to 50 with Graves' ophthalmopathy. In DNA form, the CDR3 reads TGTGCCGGCAGCCAAGCCTCAACAGGGCGGCAGTACTTC. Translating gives CAGSQASTGRQYF.